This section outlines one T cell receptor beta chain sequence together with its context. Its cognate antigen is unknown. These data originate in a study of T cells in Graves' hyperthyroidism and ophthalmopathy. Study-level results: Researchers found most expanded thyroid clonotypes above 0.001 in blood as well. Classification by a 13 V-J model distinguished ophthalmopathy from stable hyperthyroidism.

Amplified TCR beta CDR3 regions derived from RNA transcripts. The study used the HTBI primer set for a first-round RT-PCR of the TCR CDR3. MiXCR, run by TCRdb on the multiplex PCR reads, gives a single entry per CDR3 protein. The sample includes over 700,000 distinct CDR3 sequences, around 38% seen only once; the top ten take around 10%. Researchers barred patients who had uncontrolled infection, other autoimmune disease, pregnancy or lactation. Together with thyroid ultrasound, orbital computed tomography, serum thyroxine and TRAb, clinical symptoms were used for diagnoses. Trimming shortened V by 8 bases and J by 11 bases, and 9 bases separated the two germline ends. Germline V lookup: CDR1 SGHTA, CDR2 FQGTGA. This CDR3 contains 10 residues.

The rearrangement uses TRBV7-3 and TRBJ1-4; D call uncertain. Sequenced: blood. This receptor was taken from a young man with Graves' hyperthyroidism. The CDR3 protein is CASGKGKLFF. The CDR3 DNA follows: TGTGCCAGCGGAAAAGGGAAACTGTTTTTT. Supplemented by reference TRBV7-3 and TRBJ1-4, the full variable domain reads GAGVSQTPSNKVTEKGKYVELRCDPISGHTALYWYRQSLGQGPEFLIYFQGTGAADDSGLPNDRFFAVRPEGSVSTLKIQRTERGDSAVYLCASGKGKLFFGSGTQLSVL.